Listed here are 21 T cell receptor beta chains from one sample, sequenced in a study of CD8+ T cells in alopecia areata. Following extraction, RNA underwent reverse transcription to cDNA, which served as the sequencing template. Sequencing used immunoSEQ multiplex PCR; TCRdb keeps in-frame clones, though not all of them. The sample includes about 300,000 clones, 55% to 75% of them seen just once. Treatment described: oral pan-JAK inhibitor, 5-10 mg twice daily. Sample: CD4+ T cells sorted from blood, taken at week 24, from a patient treated with tofacitinib. These receptors originate from a human donor with alopecia areata.

This clone has more than one count but fewer than ten. The V gene is TRBV2, the J gene TRBJ1-4; 7 bases agree with TRBD1. The CDR3 has 14 amino acids. Germline assignment: CDR1 SNHLY and CDR2 FYNNEI. The V and J ends lost 6 bases and 4 bases, in that order; junction bases with no gene match: 5. Here the CDR3 DNA reads TGTGCCAGCAGCCAGACAGGGTTTAATGAAAAACTGTTTTTT. Translating gives CASSQTGFNEKLFF.

The chain combines TRBV5-1 with TRBJ1-1; D is ambiguous. Trimming left V 6 bases short and J 3 bases short, with 15 bases between. This CDR3 is built from 14 residues. Germline CDR1 and CDR2: SGHRS and YFSETQ. In DNA form, the CDR3 reads TGCGCCAGCACCTTCCGGGATGGAGACACTGAAGCTTTCTTT. As protein: CASTFRDGDTEAFF.

The V call is TRBV9, the J call TRBJ1-2; D unresolved. This CDR3 contains 14 residues. The V and J ends lost 0 bases and 7 bases respectively, with 13 bases between them. Germline V gene data show CDR1 as SGDLS and CDR2 as YYNGEE. This chain's CDR3 is CASSVVEAGSGYTF. The CDR3 nucleotides are TGTGCCAGCAGCGTAGTTGAGGCTGGGAGTGGCTACACCTTC. Drawing the rest from reference TRBV9 and TRBJ1-2, the complete variable domain is DSGVTQTPKHLITATGQRVTLRCSPRSGDLSVYWYQQSLDQGLQFLIQYYNGEERAKGNILERFSAQQFPDLHSELNLSSLELGDSALYFCASSVVEAGSGYTFGSGTRLTVV.

The chain carries TRBV29-1 and TRBJ2-7, with 10 bases matching TRBD1. Trimming took 3 bases from V and 3 from J; bases not matched to a gene: 5. Germline loops: CDR1 SQVTM, CDR2 ANQGSEA. This CDR3 region has 14 residues. The CDR3 DNA reads TGCAGCGTTGAGAAAGGGACAGGGGTCTACGAGCAGTACTTC. This translates into CSVEKGTGVYEQYF.

This clone was seen only a few times. This chain connects TRBV6-1 to TRBJ2-7; D is possibly TRBD1 (6 bases). V lost 4 bases, J lost 1 base, and 17 bases lay in between. This CDR3 is 16 amino acids long. The germline gives CDR1 MNHNS, CDR2 SASEGT. The CDR3 reads CASSGPDRLQSYEQYF. The CDR3 DNA sequence: TGTGCCAGCAGTGGACCCGACAGGTTACAATCCTACGAGCAGTACTTC.

The V and J genes are TRBV7-2 and TRBJ1-2; D ambiguous. The CDR3 loop spans 15 amino acids. V was cut by 5 bases and J by 2 bases, with 15 bases left in between. Looked up from germline, CDR1 is SGHTA and CDR2 is FQGNSA. The CDR3 reads CASSPSSDSNYGYTF. CDR3 coding DNA: TGTGCCAGCAGCCCTTCAAGTGACTCAAACTATGGCTACACCTTC.

J is TRBJ1-1 and V is TRBV30, with TRBD1 as a possible D gene (5 bases). V dropped 0 bases and J dropped 3 bases, with 14 bases sitting between them. The germline gives CDR1 GTSNPN, CDR2 SVGIG (reference sequence). The CDR3 consists of 15 residues. CDR3 nucleotides: TGTGCCTGGAGTGTCGGGGTACGAGGGGACACTGAAGCTTTCTTT. Translation gives CAWSVGVRGDTEAFF.

J is TRBJ1-1 and V is TRBV6-5, with no clear D. The germline V gene encodes CDR1 MNHEY and CDR2 SVGAGI. This CDR3 region has 11 residues. V was cut by 2 bases and J by 10 bases, with 8 bases left in between. The CDR3, as DNA: TGTGCCAGCAGTTACAATGGAGCAGCTTTCTTT. This sequence encodes CASSYNGAAFF.

The chain employs TRBV25-1 and TRBJ1-1; D gene uncertain. Looked up from germline, CDR1 is MGHDK and CDR2 is SYGVNS. The V gene lost 0 bases and the J gene lost 7 bases, with 3 bases spanning the gap. The CDR3 consists of 11 residues. The CDR3 loop is CASSEYGEAFF. In nucleotides, the CDR3 is TGTGCCAGCAGTGAATACGGTGAAGCTTTCTTT.

The chain employs TRBV25-1 and TRBJ2-7, with D tentatively TRBD2 (6 bases). The germline CDR1 and CDR2 sequences are MGHDK and SYGVNS. The CDR3 has 15 residues. The V gene lost 3 bases and the J gene lost 1 base, with 13 bases spanning the gap. CDR3 sequence: CASSDSEGSSYEQYF. CDR3 DNA sequence: TGTGCCAGCAGTGATTCGGAGGGATCATCCTACGAGCAGTACTTC.

This sequence joins TRBV7-2 and TRBJ2-5; D may be TRBD1 (5 bases). V lost 0 bases, J lost 4 bases, and 9 bases lay in between. CDR1 is SGHTA and CDR2 is FQGNSA in the germline V gene. The CDR3 runs to 14 residues. The chain's CDR3 is CASSLARAAETQYF. The DNA of the CDR3 is TGTGCCAGCAGCTTAGCCAGGGCCGCAGAGACCCAGTACTTC.

The chain couples TRBV7-9 to TRBJ2-7; the D gene is possibly TRBD1 (6 bases). Per germline, CDR1 SEHNR and CDR2 FQNEAQ (reference sequence). The CDR3 runs to 13 residues. The V and J ends lost 8 bases and 0 bases respectively, with 11 bases between them. CDR3 nucleotide sequence: TGTGCCAGCTCGGGACAAGGCTCCTACGAGCAGTACTTC. As protein: CASSGQGSYEQYF. Full variable domain (outside the CDR3, taken from reference TRBV7-9 and TRBJ2-7): DTGVSQNPRHKITKRGQNVTFRCDPISEHNRLYWYRQTLGQGPEFLTYFQNEAQLEKSRLLSDRFSAERPKGSFSTLEIQRTEQGDSAMYLCASSGQGSYEQYFGPGTRLTVT.

This clone was detected a few times. The rearrangement links TRBV15 to TRBJ2-3, with D hard to call. This CDR3 is 13 amino acids long. V dropped 0 bases and J dropped 6 bases, with 7 bases sitting between them. Looked up from germline, CDR1 is LNHNV and CDR2 is YYDKDF (reference sequence). The CDR3 here is CATSRDKSDTQYF. The CDR3 DNA reads TGTGCCACCAGCAGAGACAAGTCCGATACGCAGTATTTT.

In its sample, this clone was seen once. The chain employs TRBV30 and TRBJ1-1, with 10 nucleotides matching TRBD1. Losses at the gene ends were 3 bases for V and 5 bases for J; bases not matched to a gene: 3. The CDR3 totals 13 residues. Germline V CDR1 and CDR2: GTSNPN, SVGIG (reference sequence). CDR3 in DNA: TGTGCCTGGAGCCGGACAGGGGGGACTGAAGCTTTCTTT. Residues: CAWSRTGGTEAFF.

This clone was observed a few times. This chain connects TRBV14 to TRBJ2-2, with a possible D match to TRBD1 (5 bases). Germline loops: CDR1 SGHDN, CDR2 FVKESK. Between the trimmed V and J ends, which lost 1 base and 0 bases, there was a span of 9 bases. CDR3 length equals 16 residues. In nucleotides, the CDR3 is TGTGCCAGCAGCCAAGGCGACAGAGCGAACACCGGGGAGCTGTTTTTT. Protein sequence: CASSQGDRANTGELFF.

This sequence joins TRBV30 and TRBJ2-7; D tentatively fits TRBD1 or TRBD2 (5 bases each). Germline lookup yields CDR1 GTSNPN and CDR2 SVGIG (reference sequence). The CDR3 length is 13 residues. Trimming took off 3 bases at V and 3 bases at J, with 12 bases between the two ends. CDR3 region: CAWRHGTFYEQYF. CDR3 DNA: TGTGCCTGGAGGCACGGGACGTTCTACGAGCAGTACTTC.

The chain is built from TRBV30 and TRBJ1-6, with a possible D match to TRBD1 (6 bases). There are 18 residues in the CDR3. Germline V gene data show CDR1 as GTSNPN and CDR2 as SVGIG (reference sequence). V gave up 3 bases and J gave up 0 bases, with 18 bases separating them. In DNA, the CDR3 is TGTGCCTGGAGCGCTCGACAGGAAATAAGCTCCTATAATTCACCCCTCCACTTT. Protein product: CAWSARQEISSYNSPLHF.

This clone has only a few counts. The chain couples TRBV30 to TRBJ1-4; 8 nucleotides match TRBD1. With V trimmed by 0 bases and J by 11 bases, 17 bases remained unmatched. CDR1 and CDR2 (germline): GTSNPN, SVGIG (reference sequence). This CDR3 is built from 17 residues. CDR3 sequence: CAWSVRVGAGGPPKLFF. CDR3 DNA sequence: TGTGCCTGGAGTGTACGGGTTGGGGCAGGGGGCCCCCCCAAACTGTTTTTT.

This clone was seen more than once but under ten times. This sequence joins TRBV7-2 and TRBJ1-6; perhaps TRBD1 as D (5 bases). Germline assignment: CDR1 SGHTA and CDR2 FQGNSA. V lost 5 bases and J 8 bases, leaving 10 bases between the germline ends. The CDR3 is 13 residues long. The DNA of the CDR3 is TGTGCCAGCAGCCCGGGGACTTATTCACCCCTCCACTTT. This codes for CASSPGTYSPLHF.

The rearrangement joins TRBV30 to TRBJ2-3, with 12 bases aligning to TRBD1. The V gene end was trimmed by 7 bases and the J gene end by 6 bases; junction bases not matched to a gene: 2. The CDR3 sequence is 12 residues long. Germline V CDR1 and CDR2: GTSNPN, SVGIG (reference sequence). The CDR3 protein is CASGQGADTQYF. The CDR3 bases are TGTGCCTCGGGACAGGGGGCCGATACGCAGTATTTT.

The chain recombines TRBV9 with TRBJ1-5; TRBD1 matches at 7 bases. Germline V CDR1 and CDR2: SGDLS, YYNGEE. Trimming removed 4 bases from V and 4 bases from J; junction bases left unmatched: 8. The CDR3 is 15 amino acids. CDR3 residues: CASSPDRRLNQPQHF. The CDR3 nucleotides read TGTGCCAGCAGCCCGGACAGGCGTTTAAATCAGCCCCAGCATTTT.